Here is one T cell receptor (beta chain) with its context. Its matching antigen is unknown. This CDR3 region has 15 residues. Trimming removed 4 bases at V and 0 bases at J, with 7 bases between. Germline V gives CDR1 LGHNA, CDR2 YSLEER. Treatment was busulfan-fludarabine conditioning, a marrow graft, and cyclophosphamide on days +3 and +4. The entry originates in a study of T cells after posttransplantation cyclophosphamide. Study-wide results and caveats: Skin or GI-infiltrating T cells shared few TRB sequences with blood. Later blood repertoires were often dominated by clones from the donor CD8+ memory compartment. Recipient CMV seropositivity and CMV reactivation strongly tracked TRB clonality.

Here immunoSEQ multiplex PCR was the method, and the copy in TCRdb shows in-frame clones only, minus some. The sample consists of 17,000 or so clones, roughly 92% of them appearing once. The sequence was collected from a male patient aged 60-69 years who received an allogeneic stem cell transplant from a related donor and was CMV-positive. Some of the T cells may derive from the graft donor. The chain has TRBV4-3 and TRBJ2-6; no clear D gene. The sample was CD4+ T cells sorted from blood, taken after allogeneic stem cell transplant with posttransplant cyclophosphamide. The CDR3: CASSPQFSGANVLTF. DNA of the CDR3: TGCGCCAGCAGCCCCCAATTCTCTGGGGCCAACGTCCTGACTTTC.